This T cell receptor beta chain derives from a study of shared clonotypes between healthy human individuals. Notes on the study in general: Tissue TCR repertoires likely differ from these blood-only repertoires. Estimated richness was generally greater in naive than memory subsets.

Libraries were prepared by immunoSEQ multiplex PCR; TCRdb keeps only in-frame clonotypes and omits some of them. The sample records just over 2,000,000 clones, 90% to 95% being singletons. V lost 1 base, J lost 0 bases, and 9 bases lay in between. The germline V gene has CDR1 MGHRA and CDR2 YSYEKL. CDR3 length: 15 amino acids. All donors qualified as healthy HIV-negative adults and had experienced no recent acute infections or vaccinations. Regarding this clone: Its specificity is unknown.

Sequencing was done on a sample of naive CD4+ T cells sorted from blood. Subset reported: CD45RA+ positively selected. The TCR sequence derives from a man in his late teens or twenties in good health. The V and J genes are TRBV4-1 and TRBJ1-1, with D hard to call. The CDR3 DNA is TGCGCCAGCAGCCAAGTCCGGCAGCTGAACACTGAAGCTTTCTTT. Its protein is CASSQVRQLNTEAFF.